This T cell receptor beta chain was recovered during a study of T-cell memory formation after mild COVID-19 (dated by TCRdb to about 2021). General notes on the study: TCR sequence clusters from the two donors were largely donor specific. In a couple of donors, T-cell clones that expanded and contracted after mild COVID-19 were followed by sequencing TCRalpha and TCRbeta repertoires longitudinally. The cohort was made up of two young adult volunteers, one female and one male, who were previously healthy. Broader findings and caveats from the paper: Some responding clones were detected in pre-infection memory, suggesting pre-existing cross-reactive memory T cells joined the SARS-CoV-2 response. SARS-CoV-2 specificity was not confirmed for the second-wave clones peaking on day 37. Only two mild cases were covered in the study, and larger cohorts including severe cases with pre-infection samples were considered necessary. From day 15 to 85, contracting clones showed balanced CD4/CD8 phenotypes, whereas a second wave of clones that expanded from day 15 to 37 leaned towards CD4+. Contracting CD4+ clones were located mainly in the CM and EM memory subsets, whereas CD8+ clones were found to be enriched in EMRA.

The instrument given in TCRdb is Illumina NovaSeq 6000. TCRalpha and TCRbeta cDNA libraries were built by 5'RACE with constant-segment primers, adding sample barcodes and unique molecular identifiers. RNA was extracted from every sample with Trizol reagent. Library amplification was performed in two PCR steps, and a second sample barcode and Illumina TruSeq adapters were introduced in the second step. Sequencing of libraries was performed on an Illumina NovaSeq with 2 x 150 bp paired-end reads. The paper's data handling went like this. With migec v1.2.7, reads were demultiplexed and then collapsed into UMI-guided consensus sequences. Using mixcr v2.1.11, the UMI consensuses were aligned to TRA and TRB V and J templates and assembled into clonotypes. A clonotype was counted as expanded or contracted only when both edgeR and NoisET called the clonotype significant, with the noise models trained on biological replicates. For edgeR calls, a false discovery rate-adjusted p below 0.01 and a log2 fold-change threshold of 1 were applied. As an exploratory analysis of dynamics, max-normalized trajectories of the 1000 most abundant clonotypes were examined with PCA combined with hierarchical clustering. Separately sequenced CD4+ and CD8+ repertoires were used to assign the CD4 or CD8 phenotype of responding clones. TCRdb applied fastp at Q25 and MiXCR to the public reads, then kept only in-frame beta chains. Here each entry gathers all rows of one CDR3 protein and keeps the most common genes and DNA. The V and J calls, along with clone size, are taken from TCRdb and not from the paper's own processing. This sample is represented by about 300,000 distinct CDR3 sequences; less than 20% of them were singletons. Of the sample, approximately 21% falls within the top ten clones.

This clonotype was counted between two and nine times. Which antigen it targets is not known. The input lacks base qualities; no much larger clone sits a single base away. Ficoll-Paque density gradient centrifugation was used to isolate PBMCs. The sequencing sample was made of PBMCs or a T cell subset sorted from them (not recorded which). The clonotype was recovered from a man between 18 and 35 years old who had mild COVID-19 (a few samples of this study predate the infection). The sample titles of this study are shuffled in the database, so cell type and time point are left out; the donor was told from shared clones.

The CDR3 reads as follows: CASNSPGREETQYF. The DNA reads as follows: TGTGCCAGCAATTCGCCGGGACGAGAAGAGACCCAGTACTTC. The chain links TRBV6-5 with TRBJ2-5; the D gene is possibly TRBD1 or TRBD2, each agreeing over 5 bases. Looking up the germline V gene yields CDR1 MNHEY and CDR2 SVGAGI. The CDR3 measures 14 amino acids from cysteine to phenylalanine. Only the CDR3 portion is preserved as DNA: 42 bases, with reading frame beginning at the first base. A distance of 15 bases separates the germline ends of V and J, which lose 7 bases and 3 bases respectively.